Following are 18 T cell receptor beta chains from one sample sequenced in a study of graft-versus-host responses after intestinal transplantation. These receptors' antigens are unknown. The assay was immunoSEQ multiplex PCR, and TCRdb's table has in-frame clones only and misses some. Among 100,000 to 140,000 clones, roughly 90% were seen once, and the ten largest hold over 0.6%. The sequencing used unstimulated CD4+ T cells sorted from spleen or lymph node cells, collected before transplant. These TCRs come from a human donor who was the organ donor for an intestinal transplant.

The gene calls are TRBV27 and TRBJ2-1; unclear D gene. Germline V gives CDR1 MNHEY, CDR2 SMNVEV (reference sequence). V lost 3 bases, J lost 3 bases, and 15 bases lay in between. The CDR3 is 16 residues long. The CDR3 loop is CASSFHRTSYYNEQFF. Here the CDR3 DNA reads TGTGCCAGCAGTTTCCACCGCACAAGTTACTACAATGAGCAGTTCTTC.

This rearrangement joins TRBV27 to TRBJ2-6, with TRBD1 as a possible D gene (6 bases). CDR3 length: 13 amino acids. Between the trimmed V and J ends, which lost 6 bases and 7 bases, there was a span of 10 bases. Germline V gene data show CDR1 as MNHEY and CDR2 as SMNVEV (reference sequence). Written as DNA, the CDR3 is TGTGCCAGCAGCCTCAGGGGAGCCAACGTCCTGACTTTC. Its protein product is CASSLRGANVLTF.

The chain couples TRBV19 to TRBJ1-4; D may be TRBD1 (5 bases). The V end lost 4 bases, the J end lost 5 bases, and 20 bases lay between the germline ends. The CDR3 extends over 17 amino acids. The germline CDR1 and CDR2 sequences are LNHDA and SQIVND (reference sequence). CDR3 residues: CASSNPVRQGRNEKLFF. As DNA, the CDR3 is TGTGCCAGTAGTAACCCTGTTCGGCAGGGCCGGAATGAAAAACTGTTTTTT.

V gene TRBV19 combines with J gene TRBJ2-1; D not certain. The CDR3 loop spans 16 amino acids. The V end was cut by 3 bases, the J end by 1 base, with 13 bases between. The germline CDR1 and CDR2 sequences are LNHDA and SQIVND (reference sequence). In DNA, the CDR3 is TGTGCCAGTAGTATTGCAACAACAAGGTCCTACAATGAGCAGTTCTTC. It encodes CASSIATTRSYNEQFF. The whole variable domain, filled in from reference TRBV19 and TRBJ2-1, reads DGGITQSPKYLFRKEGQNVTLSCEQNLNHDAMYWYRQDPGQGLRLIYYSQIVNDFQKGDIAEGYSVSREKKESFPLTVTSAQKNPTAFYLCASSIATTRSYNEQFFGPGTRLTVL.

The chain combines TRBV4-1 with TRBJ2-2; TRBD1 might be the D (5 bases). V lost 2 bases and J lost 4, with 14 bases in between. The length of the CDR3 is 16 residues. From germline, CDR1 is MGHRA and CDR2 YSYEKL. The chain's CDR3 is CASSQTSGMTTGELFF. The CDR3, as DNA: TGCGCCAGCAGCCAAACCTCAGGGATGACCACCGGGGAGCTGTTTTTT.

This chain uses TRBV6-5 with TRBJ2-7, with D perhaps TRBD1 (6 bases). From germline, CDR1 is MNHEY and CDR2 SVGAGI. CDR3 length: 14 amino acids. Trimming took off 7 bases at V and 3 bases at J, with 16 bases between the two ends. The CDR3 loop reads CASTKRTVLYEQYF. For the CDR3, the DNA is TGTGCCAGCACAAAGCGGACAGTCCTCTACGAGCAGTACTTC.

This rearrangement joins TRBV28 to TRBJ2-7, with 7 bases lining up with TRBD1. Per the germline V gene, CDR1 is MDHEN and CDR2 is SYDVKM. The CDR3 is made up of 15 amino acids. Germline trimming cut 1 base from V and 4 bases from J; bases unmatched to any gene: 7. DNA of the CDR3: TGTGCCAGCAGTTTATCCGGGACAGCACTATACGAGCAGTACTTC. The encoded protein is CASSLSGTALYEQYF.

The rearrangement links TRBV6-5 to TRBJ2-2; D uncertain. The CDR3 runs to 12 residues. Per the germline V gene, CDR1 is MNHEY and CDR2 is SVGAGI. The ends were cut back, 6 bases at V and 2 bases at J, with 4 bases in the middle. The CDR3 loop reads CASRVNTGELFF. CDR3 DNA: TGTGCCAGCAGGGTTAACACCGGGGAGCTGTTTTTT.

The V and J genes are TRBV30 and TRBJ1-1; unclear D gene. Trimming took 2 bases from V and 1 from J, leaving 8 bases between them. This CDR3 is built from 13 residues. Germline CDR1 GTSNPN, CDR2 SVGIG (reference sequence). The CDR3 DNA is TGTGCCTGGAGTTATGACGGGAACACTGAAGCTTTCTTT. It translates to CAWSYDGNTEAFF.

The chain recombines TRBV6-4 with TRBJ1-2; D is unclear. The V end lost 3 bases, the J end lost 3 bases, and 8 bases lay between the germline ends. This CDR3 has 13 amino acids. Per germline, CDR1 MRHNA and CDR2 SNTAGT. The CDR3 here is CASSDPSHYGYTF. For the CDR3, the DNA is TGTGCCAGCAGTGATCCATCCCACTATGGCTACACCTTC.

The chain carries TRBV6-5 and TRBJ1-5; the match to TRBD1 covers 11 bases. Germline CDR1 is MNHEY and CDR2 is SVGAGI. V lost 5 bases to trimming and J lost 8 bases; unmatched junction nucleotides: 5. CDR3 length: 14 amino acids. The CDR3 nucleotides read TGTGCCAGCAGTACAGGACAGGGGGCCGAGCCCCAGCATTTT. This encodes CASSTGQGAEPQHF.

The CDR3 here is CATSRIGGENYGYTF. The CDR3 nucleotides read TGTGCCACCAGCAGGATAGGGGGCGAGAACTATGGCTACACCTTC. This chain links TRBV15 with TRBJ1-2, with 7 bases fitting TRBD1. Germline V gene lookup returns CDR1 LNHNV and CDR2 YYDKDF (reference sequence). Germline trimming cut 3 bases from V and 2 bases from J; bases unmatched to any gene: 6. The CDR3 extends over 15 amino acids. The whole variable domain, filled in from reference TRBV15 and TRBJ1-2, reads DAMVIQNPRYQVTQFGKPVTLSCSQTLNHNVMYWYQQKSSQAPKLLFHYYDKDFNNEADTPDNFQSRRPNTSFCFLDIRSPGLGDTAMYLCATSRIGGENYGYTFGSGTRLTVV.

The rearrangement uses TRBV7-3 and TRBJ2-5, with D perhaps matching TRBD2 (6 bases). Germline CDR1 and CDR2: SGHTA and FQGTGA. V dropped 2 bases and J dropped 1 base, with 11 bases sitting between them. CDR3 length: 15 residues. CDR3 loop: CASSLVGGSQETQYF. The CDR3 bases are TGTGCCAGCAGCTTAGTCGGAGGGTCCCAAGAGACCCAGTACTTC.

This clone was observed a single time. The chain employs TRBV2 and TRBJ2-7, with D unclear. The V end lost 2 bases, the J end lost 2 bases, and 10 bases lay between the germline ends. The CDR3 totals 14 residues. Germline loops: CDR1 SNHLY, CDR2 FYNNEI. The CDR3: CASSERAQTYEQYF. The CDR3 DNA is TGTGCCAGCAGTGAAAGGGCCCAAACCTACGAGCAGTACTTC.

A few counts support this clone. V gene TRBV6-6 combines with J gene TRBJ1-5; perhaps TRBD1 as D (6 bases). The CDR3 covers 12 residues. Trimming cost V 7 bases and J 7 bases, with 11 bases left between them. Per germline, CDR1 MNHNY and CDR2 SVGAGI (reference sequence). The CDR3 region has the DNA TGTGCCAGCACCCCAGGGGACCAGCCCCAGCATTTT. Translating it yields CASTPGDQPQHF.

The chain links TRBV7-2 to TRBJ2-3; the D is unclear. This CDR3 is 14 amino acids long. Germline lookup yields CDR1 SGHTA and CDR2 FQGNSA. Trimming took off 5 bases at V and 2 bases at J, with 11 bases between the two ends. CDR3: CASSHPTNTDTQYF. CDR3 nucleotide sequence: TGTGCCAGCAGCCATCCTACCAACACAGATACGCAGTATTTT. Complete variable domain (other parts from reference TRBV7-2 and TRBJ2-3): GAGVSQSPSNKVTEKGKDVELRCDPISGHTALYWYRQSLGQGLEFLIYFQGNSAPDKSGLPSDRFSAERTGGSVSTLTIQRTQQEDSAVYLCASSHPTNTDTQYFGPGTRLTVL.

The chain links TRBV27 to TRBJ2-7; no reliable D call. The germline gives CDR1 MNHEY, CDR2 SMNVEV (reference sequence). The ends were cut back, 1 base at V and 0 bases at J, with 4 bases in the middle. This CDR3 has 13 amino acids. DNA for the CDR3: TGTGCCAGCAGTTTATACAACTCCTACGAGCAGTACTTC. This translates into CASSLYNSYEQYF.

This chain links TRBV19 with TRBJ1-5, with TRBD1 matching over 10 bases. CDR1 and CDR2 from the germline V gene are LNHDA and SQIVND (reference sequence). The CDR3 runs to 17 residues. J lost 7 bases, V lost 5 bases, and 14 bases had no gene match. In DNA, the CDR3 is TGTGCCAGTAGTCTGCGATATCGGACAGGGGGAAAGCAGCCCCAGCATTTT. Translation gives CASSLRYRTGGKQPQHF.